This TCR beta chain was profiled in a study of vaccination and CD4 T cells after COVID-19. The ends were cut back, 7 bases at V and 7 bases at J, with 16 bases in the middle. This CDR3 contains 14 residues. The Oncomine TCR Beta short-read assay was applied to DNA of cultured CD4+ T cells. From the PCR reads, TCRdb called clonotypes with MiXCR, one entry per CDR3 protein. The data show around 6,100 distinct CDR3 sequences, less than 50% seen once. The treatment was: roughly nine-day PBMC culture with coronavirus spike peptide pools or control peptides (ViraFEST assay). CD4+ T-cell collection from the unexposed donor predated the COVID-19 pandemic (2011-2018). Worth noting for this clonotype: Its antigen is currently unknown.

This TCR was sampled from a human donor in good health. The sequencing input was CD4+ T cells from blood, cultured in vitro. This chain joins TRBV12-3 or TRBV12-4 and TRBJ1-4, with D possibly matching TRBD1 (5 bases). CDR3 region: CASKIRTWGEKLFF. In nucleotides, the CDR3 is TGTGCCAGCAAGATCCGGACATGGGGTGAAAAACTGTTTTTT.